Listed below are T cell receptor beta chains from one sample, sequenced in a study of cytomegalovirus exposure and HLA in healthy donors. TCRdb keeps only in-frame clones here, not all; method: immunoSEQ multiplex PCR. The sample consists of under 150,000 clones, roughly 80% of them appearing once. The sequenced sample was PBMCs. The receptors shown here come from a male donor in good health and CMV-seronegative. CDR3s include the opening cysteine and the closing phenylalanine or tryptophan. D genes are given only for firm matches. A row's size may be missing; if present it is once, few, many or a size class.

>-|TRBJ2-1|-|TRBV5-8
TGTGCCAGCAGCCGGGGGGGTCGGCTAGCAGGGGGGAGCTCCTACAATGAGCAGTTCTTC
CASSRGGRLAGGSSYNEQFF
>few|TRBJ2-7|-|TRBV27
TGTGCCAGTATTTTCAAGGAGAAGACGGCATACGAGCAGTACTTC
CASIFKEKTAYEQYF
>once|TRBJ1-2|-|TRBV4-1
TGCGCCAGCAGCCGGGACTTCTTACTCTATGGCTACACCTTC
CASSRDFLLYGYTF
>few|TRBJ1-3|TRBD1|TRBV6-1
TGTGCCAGCAGCGTTACAGGGGACGGAAACACCATATATTTT
CASSVTGDGNTIYF
>once|TRBJ2-1|TRBD2|TRBV23-1
TGCGCCAGCAGTCAATCCCGACTAGCGGGACGTAATGAGCAGTTCTTC
CASSQSRLAGRNEQFF
>few|TRBJ1-6|TRBD1|TRBV6-5
TGTGCCAGCAGTTACTCACCACAGGGGTCGCTCCACTTT
CASSYSPQGSLHF
>-|TRBJ2-5|TRBD1|TRBV7-9
TGTTCCAGCAGCTCACCCTCGGACAGGGGAGGGTTGGAGACCCAGTACTTC
CSSSSPSDRGGLETQYF
>-|TRBJ1-5|-|TRBV19
TGTGCCAGTATTGGGGCGGGCAATCAGCCCCAGCATTTT
CASIGAGNQPQHF
>-|TRBJ2-1|TRBD2|TRBV11-1
TGTGCCGGCAGACAGGGACTAGCGGGGACCAATGAGCAGTTCTTC
CAGRQGLAGTNEQFF
>once|TRBJ1-3|TRBD1|TRBV29-1
TGCAGCGTTGAAGTACGACAGGGGGCCTCTGGAAACACCATATATTTT
CSVEVRQGASGNTIYF
>-|TRBJ2-7|TRBD1|TRBV5-1
TGCGCCAGCAGCTTGGGCACCCGGGACAGAAGTAGCTCCTACGAGCAGTACTTC
CASSLGTRDRSSSYEQYF
>-|TRBJ2-7|-|TRBV4-1
TGCGCCAGCACCCAATATGAGGGCAGTTACTCCTACGAGCAGTACTTC
CASTQYEGSYSYEQYF
>few|TRBJ1-2|-|TRBV6-5
TGTGCCAGCAGTCAACCGACGGTCGGGGGCTACACCTTC
CASSQPTVGGYTF
>-|TRBJ2-7|TRBD1|TRBV11-1
TGTGCCAGCAGCCCCCAGGGGGCGGGCCTCTCCTACGAGCAGTACTTC
CASSPQGAGLSYEQYF
>-|TRBJ2-1|TRBD2|TRBV5-4
TGTGCCAGCAGCTATAGCGGGGGCTCCTACAATGAGCAGTTCTTC
CASSYSGGSYNEQFF
>-|TRBJ2-7|-|TRBV7-9
TGTGCCAGCAGCGCTCGTCCAAGCGGGCTGACCTACGAGCAGTACTTC
CASSARPSGLTYEQYF
>once|TRBJ2-1|TRBD2|TRBV27
TGTGCCAGCAGTTCGACTAGCGGGAGGGCCTTTGGGTACAATGAGCAGTTCTTC
CASSSTSGRAFGYNEQFF
>-|TRBJ2-5|-|TRBV5-8
TGTGCCAGTATCCAATTGAGTTGGGGAGGAGAGACCCAGTACTTC
CASIQLSWGGETQYF
>-|TRBJ2-1|TRBD2|TRBV4-3
TGCGCCAGCAGCCAAGAACCGAGCGGGGGGTACAATGAGCAGTTCTTC
CASSQEPSGGYNEQFF
>-|TRBJ2-7|-|TRBV10-1
TGCGCCAGCATGCAGGGGCCTAGGGAGCAGTACTTC
CASMQGPREQYF
>-|TRBJ2-7|-|TRBV10-3
TGTGCCATCAGTGAGTCGGACAGCTCCTACGAGCAGTACTTC
CAISESDSSYEQYF
>-|TRBJ1-6|-|TRBV5-5
TGTGCCAGCAGCCCGGGAATGTATAATTCACCCCTCCACTTT
CASSPGMYNSPLHF
>-|TRBJ1-1|TRBD1|TRBV5-1
TGCGCCAGCAGCCCTTGGACAGGGGAGAACACTGAAGCTTTCTTT
CASSPWTGENTEAFF
>-|TRBJ1-4|-|TRBV4-1
TGCGCCAGCAGCCAAGATAGAGGGAGGTCAACTAATGAAAAACTGTTTTTT
CASSQDRGRSTNEKLFF
>few|TRBJ1-2|-|TRBV2
TGTGCCAGCAGTGAAGCGCTTCTATTTAAGGGCTACACCTTC
CASSEALLFKGYTF
>-|TRBJ2-7|TRBD1|TRBV7-6
TGTGCCAGCAGCTTCGGACAGGGGCTCGCCCACGAGCAGTACTTC
CASSFGQGLAHEQYF
>-|TRBJ2-1|TRBD2|TRBV19
TGTGCCAGTAGTATAGATCCCGAACTAGCGGGAGTCAACAATGAGCAGTTCTTC
CASSIDPELAGVNNEQFF
>-|TRBJ1-6|TRBD1|TRBV28
TGTGCCAGCAGGGCCCGGGACAGGGCGTTGTCACCCCTCCACTTT
CASRARDRALSPLHF
>-|TRBJ2-5|TRBD1|TRBV4-1
TGCTCCACAGGGGATCAAGAGACCCAGTACTTC
CSTGDQETQYF
>once|TRBJ2-1|TRBD2|TRBV4-1
TGCGCCAGCAGCCAAGATCGACTAGCGCGGCCGGGTTCCAATGAGCAGTTCTTC
CASSQDRLARPGSNEQFF
>-|TRBJ1-1|-|TRBV19
TGTGCCAGTAGCCTGGGACACATGAACACTGAAGCTTTCTTT
CASSLGHMNTEAFF
>-|TRBJ2-7|-|TRBV27
TGTGCCAGCAGCCCCGAAGGGACAACAACCTACGAGCAGTACTTC
CASSPEGTTTYEQYF
>-|TRBJ2-7|-|TRBV4-2
TGTGCCAGCAGCCCCTACGAGCAGTACTTC
CASSPYEQYF
>-|TRBJ2-7|TRBD1|TRBV6-1
TGTGCCAGCAGTTTAGGACAGGAGAACTACGAGCAGTACTTC
CASSLGQENYEQYF
>-|TRBJ2-7|-|TRBV6-1
TGTGCCAGCAGCCCTTTAAACCAGGGTAACGAGCAGTACTTC
CASSPLNQGNEQYF
>few|TRBJ2-7|-|TRBV19
TGTGCCAGTAGTACGGACAGTTCTAACTCCTACGAGCAGTACTTC
CASSTDSSNSYEQYF
>-|TRBJ1-5|-|TRBV28
TGTGCCAGCAGTCTCCCGGGGTCGCGCAATCAGCCCCAGCATTTT
CASSLPGSRNQPQHF
>-|TRBJ2-1|TRBD2|TRBV11-2
TGTGCCAGCAGCTTGCCGGGACTAGAGCAGTTCTTC
CASSLPGLEQFF
>-|TRBJ2-1|TRBD2|TRBV9
TGTGCCAGCAGCGGGGGGACTAGCGAGATAGGCTCCTACAATGAGCAGTTCTTC
CASSGGTSEIGSYNEQFF
>-|TRBJ2-7|TRBD2|TRBV15
TGTGCCACCAGCCCCGGATCGGGGGGGACCGAAAACCCCTACGAGCAGTACTTC
CATSPGSGGTENPYEQYF
>-|TRBJ2-2|TRBD2|TRBV5-3
TGTGCCAGAAGCTTCCCTAGCGGGCACAATCAGGGGGAGCTGTTTTTT
CARSFPSGHNQGELFF
>-|TRBJ2-5|-|TRBV6-1
TGTGCCAGCAGAATAGACAGCTACCAAGAGACCCAGTACTTC
CASRIDSYQETQYF
>-|TRBJ2-7|-|TRBV11-2
TGTGCCAGCAGATACGGGACACCAGCCTACGAGCAGTACTTC
CASRYGTPAYEQYF
>-|TRBJ2-2|-|TRBV9
TGTGCCAGCAGCGTAGAGGGGGCCGGGGAGCTGTTTTTT
CASSVEGAGELFF
>-|TRBJ2-3|-|TRBV6-4
TGTGCCAGCAGTGACATCGGGAGTGATACAGATACGCAGTATTTT
CASSDIGSDTDTQYF
>-|TRBJ2-4|-|TRBV13
TGTGCCAGCAGCCCCTCCGTGGTAGCGGAGAAGTACTTC
CASSPSVVAEKYF
>few|TRBJ1-5|TRBD1|TRBV18
TGTGCCAGCTCACCGTCAGGGGGAAATCAGCCCCAGCATTTT
CASSPSGGNQPQHF
>-|TRBJ1-1|-|TRBV19
TGTGCCAGTAGTATTACAGGGCCCACTGAAGCTTTCTTT
CASSITGPTEAFF